This record looks at one TCR beta chain sequence and its context. No antigen is known for it. Germline V gene lookup returns CDR1 KGHSH and CDR2 LQKENI. CDR3 length equals 11 residues. This record belongs to a study of monozygotic twins with inflammatory bowel disease. Broader study findings: A lone strong IBD-associated signal or clonotype found no support.

Investigators pulled total RNA out of whole blood and did not sort T cells. For every TCR library, around 3.5 ug of total RNA was used. Nested PCRs (about 17 and 10 cycles, two total) were applied to TCRalpha and TCRbeta cDNA. With the 5' RACE reads reprocessed, TCRdb shows one record per CDR3 protein and no DNA. The sample data list approximately 400,000 distinct CDR3 sequences. The rearrangement uses TRBV18 and TRBJ1-6. This receptor was taken from a human donor with ulcerative colitis or Crohn's disease, or a healthy co-twin of an affected twin (not recorded which). The sample was blood. Here the CDR3 reads CASSPISPLHF.